The 3 T cell receptor beta chains presented below share a single source sample, sequenced in a study of cytomegalovirus exposure and HLA in healthy donors. Measured with immunoSEQ multiplex PCR; TCRdb has only the in-frame clones, and not every one. Seen here are approximately 65,000 clones, just over 95% observed once, and the top ten hold roughly 4.3%. The sample comprised PBMCs. The receptors stem from a woman aged 18-29 years in good health and CMV-seropositive.

The V gene is TRBV14, the J gene TRBJ2-1, with TRBD1 matching 11 bases. V trimming: 4 bases; J trimming: 8 bases; junction bases outside the gene matches: 7. Germline V lookup: CDR1 SGHDN, CDR2 FVKESK. CDR3 size: 15 residues. CDR3: CASSLGQGARDEQFF. CDR3 in DNA: TGTGCCAGCAGCCTAGGACAGGGGGCTAGGGATGAGCAGTTCTTC.

The chain recombines TRBV5-6 with TRBJ2-1; the match to TRBD2 covers 9 bases. Per the germline V gene, CDR1 is SGHDT and CDR2 is YYEEEE. Unmatched junction bases numbered 10, after V lost 4 bases and J lost 8 bases. CDR3 size: 15 residues. The CDR3 protein is CASSPDSGSLDEQFF. The DNA of the CDR3 is TGTGCCAGCAGCCCAGATAGCGGGAGTCTCGATGAGCAGTTCTTC.

The chain is built from TRBV12-5 and TRBJ2-3; tentatively, D is TRBD2 (5 bases). The germline V gene encodes CDR1 LGHNT and CDR2 FRNRAP. Deletions cut 0 bases from V and 0 bases from J, with 16 bases between. The CDR3 is made up of 18 amino acids. DNA of the CDR3: TGTGCTAGTGGTTTGGTGCTCGGGGTTGCGACTAGCACAGATACGCAGTATTTT. Residues: CASGLVLGVATSTDTQYF.